The text below deals with one T cell receptor (beta chain). This specimen comes from a study of blood T cell repertoires in COVID-19. Overall study context: T cells, B-cell-depleted T cells, or PBMCs supplied cDNA or gDNA.

CDR1 is MNHEY and CDR2 is SVGAGI in the germline V gene. Trimming cost V 10 bases and J 2 bases; bases outside gene matches: 4. The CDR3 loop spans 12 amino acids. Original methodology: Counts of nucleated cells, estimated from reference gene primer amplification, were obtained. The repertoire was sequenced with immunoSEQ multiplex PCR; TCRdb's copy has only in-frame clones and lacks some. V, J and clone size reflect that table, while D and trimming were determined from the DNA. The sample has some 100,000 clones, around three quarters seen once; the top ten hold 6.2%. Sequencing was performed on peripheral blood. This TCR was recovered from a man aged 70 or older with acute or convalescent COVID-19. The chain couples TRBV6-5 to TRBJ2-7, with 8 bases aligning to TRBD2. In DNA form, the CDR3 reads TGTGCCACCCGGGGGGGAGCCTACGAGCAGTACTTC. Translated: CATRGGAYEQYF.